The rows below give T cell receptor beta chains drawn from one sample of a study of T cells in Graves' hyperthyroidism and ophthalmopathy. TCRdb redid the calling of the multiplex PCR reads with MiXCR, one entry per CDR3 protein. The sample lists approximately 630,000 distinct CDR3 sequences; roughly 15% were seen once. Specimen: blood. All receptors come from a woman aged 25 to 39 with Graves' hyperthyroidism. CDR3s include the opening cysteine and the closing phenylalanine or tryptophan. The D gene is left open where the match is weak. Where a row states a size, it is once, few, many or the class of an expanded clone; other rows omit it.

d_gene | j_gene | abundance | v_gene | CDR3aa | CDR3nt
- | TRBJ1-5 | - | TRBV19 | CASMLWASNRPQHF | TGTGCCAGTATGTTGTGGGCTAGCAATCGGCCCCAGCATTTT
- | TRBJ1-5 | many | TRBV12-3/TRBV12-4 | CASSLIGTISNQPQHF | TGTGCCAGCAGTTTAATAGGCACAATAAGCAATCAGCCCCAGCATTTT
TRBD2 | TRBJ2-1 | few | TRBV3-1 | CASSRLAGVFNEQFF | TGTGCCAGCAGCCGCCTAGCGGGAGTTTTTAATGAGCAGTTCTTC
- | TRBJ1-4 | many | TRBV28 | CASSLLARVGEKLFF | TGTGCCAGCAGTTTGTTAGCCAGGGTGGGGGAAAAACTGTTTTTT
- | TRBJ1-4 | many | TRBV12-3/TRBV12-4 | CASASTNEKLFF | TGTGCCAGCGCATCAACTAATGAAAAACTGTTTTTT
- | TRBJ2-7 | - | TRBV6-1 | CASKPVVSGYEQYF | TGTGCCAGCAAACCAGTGGTTAGCGGCTACGAGCAGTACTTC
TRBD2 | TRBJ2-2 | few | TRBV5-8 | CASNRAGATGELFF | TGTGCCAGCAATCGCGCGGGAGCAACCGGGGAGCTGTTTTTT
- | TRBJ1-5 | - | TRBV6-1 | CASISGNQPQHF | TGTGCCAGCATAAGCGGCAATCAGCCCCAGCATTTT
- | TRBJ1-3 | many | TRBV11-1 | CASRMSSGNTIYF | TGTGCCAGCAGAATGAGTTCTGGAAACACCATATATTTT
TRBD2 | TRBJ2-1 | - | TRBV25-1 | CASSEQGAGDEQFF | TGTGCCAGCAGTGAGCAGGGAGCGGGGGATGAGCAGTTCTTC
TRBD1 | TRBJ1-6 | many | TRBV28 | CASSTGDRDNSPLHF | TGTGCCAGCAGTACAGGGGACAGGGATAATTCACCCCTCCACTTT
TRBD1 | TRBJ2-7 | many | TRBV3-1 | CASSQGTGAYYEQYF | TGTGCCAGCAGCCAAGGGACAGGGGCCTACTACGAGCAGTACTTC
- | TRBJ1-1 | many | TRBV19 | CASSPSGGDRAFF | TGTGCCAGTAGTCCCAGCGGTGGGGACCGAGCTTTCTTT
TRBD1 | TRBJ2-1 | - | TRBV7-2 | CASSYRDRFHEQFF | TGTGCCAGCAGCTACCGGGACAGGTTCCATGAGCAGTTCTTC
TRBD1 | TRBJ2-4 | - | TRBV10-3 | CAISEGGQGGVIQYF | TGTGCCATCAGTGAGGGTGGACAGGGAGGTGTCATTCAGTACTTC
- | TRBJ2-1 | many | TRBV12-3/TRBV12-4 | CASSRTVSYDEQFF | TGTGCCAGCAGTAGGACAGTGAGTTACGATGAGCAGTTCTTC
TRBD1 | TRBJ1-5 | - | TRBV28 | CASRGGGTGIQSSNQPQHF | TGTGCCAGCAGGGGCGGCGGGACAGGCATCCAATCTAGCAATCAGCCCCAGCATTTT
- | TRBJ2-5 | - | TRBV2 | CASSVMQGQETLYF | TGTGCCAGCAGTGTGATGCAGGGGCAAGAGACCCTGTACTTC
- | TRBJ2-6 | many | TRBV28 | CASSPHISRLGANVLTF | TGTGCCAGCAGCCCTCATATCAGCAGGCTAGGGGCCAACGTCCTGACTTTC
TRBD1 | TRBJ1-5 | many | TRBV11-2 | CASSPRDSSQPQHF | TGTGCCAGCAGCCCCCGGGACAGTAGTCAGCCCCAGCATTTT
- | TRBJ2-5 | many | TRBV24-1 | CATSDLGQPKETQYF | TGTGCCACCAGTGATTTGGGGCAGCCTAAAGAGACCCAGTACTTC
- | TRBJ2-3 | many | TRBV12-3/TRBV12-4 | CASSLNRLTDTQYF | TGTGCCAGCAGTTTGAACAGGTTGACAGATACGCAGTATTTT
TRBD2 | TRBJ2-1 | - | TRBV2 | CASSSWGGLEQFF | TGTGCCAGCAGTTCCTGGGGGGGTCTTGAGCAGTTCTTC
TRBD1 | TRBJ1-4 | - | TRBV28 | CASRPMDRAINEKLFF | TGTGCCAGCAGGCCTATGGACAGGGCGATAAATGAAAAACTGTTTTTT
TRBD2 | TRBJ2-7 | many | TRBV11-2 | CASSFGGSPHEQYF | TGTGCCAGCAGCTTTGGCGGGAGCCCTCACGAGCAGTACTTC
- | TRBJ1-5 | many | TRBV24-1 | CATSEGGFGSNQPQHF | TGTGCCACCAGTGAAGGGGGGTTTGGGAGCAATCAGCCCCAGCATTTT
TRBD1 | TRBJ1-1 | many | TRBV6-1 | CASSGRTGAGTEAFF | TGTGCCAGCAGTGGCCGGACAGGGGCTGGAACTGAAGCTTTCTTT
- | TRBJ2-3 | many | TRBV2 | CASSQEGWTQYF | TGTGCCAGCAGTCAGGAGGGTTGGACGCAGTATTTT
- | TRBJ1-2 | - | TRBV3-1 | CASSLRNGYTF | TGTGCCAGCAGCCTTAGAAATGGCTACACCTTC
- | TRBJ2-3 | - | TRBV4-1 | CASSQDDYSTDTQYF | TGCGCCAGCAGCCAAGATGATTACAGCACAGATACGCAGTATTTT
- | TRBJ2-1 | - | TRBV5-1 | CASSLGQVSEQFF | TGCGCCAGCAGCCTGGGACAAGTCAGTGAGCAGTTCTTC
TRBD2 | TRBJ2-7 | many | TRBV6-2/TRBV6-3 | CASSYGRGISYEQYF | TGTGCCAGCAGTTACGGGCGGGGGATCTCCTACGAGCAGTACTTC
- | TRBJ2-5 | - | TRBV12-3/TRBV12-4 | CASSLMVQETQYF | TGTGCCAGCAGTTTAATGGTCCAAGAGACCCAGTACTTC
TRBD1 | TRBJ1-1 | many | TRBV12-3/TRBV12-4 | CASSSGGQRLEAFF | TGTGCCAGCAGTTCAGGGGGACAGCGCCTTGAAGCTTTCTTT
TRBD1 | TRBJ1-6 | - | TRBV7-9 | CASSVTGDNSPLHF | TGTGCCAGCAGCGTGACAGGGGATAATTCACCCCTCCACTTT
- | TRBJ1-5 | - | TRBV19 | CASSMDSGLFYSNQPQHF | TGTGCCAGTAGTATGGATTCGGGGCTTTTTTATAGCAATCAGCCCCAGCATTTT
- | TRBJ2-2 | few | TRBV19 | CASTEGATGELFF | TGTGCCAGTACCGAAGGGGCGACCGGGGAGCTGTTTTTT
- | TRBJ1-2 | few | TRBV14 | CASSQDRVENQGYTF | TGTGCCAGCAGCCAAGATCGTGTGGAGAATCAAGGCTACACCTTC
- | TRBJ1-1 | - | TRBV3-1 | CASSFSGGFEAFF | TGTGCCAGCAGCTTTTCTGGCGGATTTGAAGCTTTCTTT
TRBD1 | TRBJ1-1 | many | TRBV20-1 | CSARDSSEGGYTEAFF | TGCAGTGCTAGAGATAGCAGTGAAGGGGGCTACACTGAAGCTTTCTTT
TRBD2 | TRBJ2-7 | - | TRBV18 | CARSRTSGPYEQYF | TGTGCCAGATCAAGGACTAGCGGACCCTACGAGCAGTACTTC
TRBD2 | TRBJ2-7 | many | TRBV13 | CASSSTTSGSSYEQYF | TGTGCCAGCAGCTCAACGACTAGCGGAAGCTCCTACGAGCAGTACTTC
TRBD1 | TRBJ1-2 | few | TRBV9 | CASSSDRGDYGHTF | TGTGCCAGCAGCTCGGACAGGGGGGACTATGGCCACACCTTC
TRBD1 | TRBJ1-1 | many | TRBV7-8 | CASSIRDRVMGTEAFF | TGTGCCAGCAGCATACGGGACAGGGTTATGGGCACTGAAGCTTTCTTT
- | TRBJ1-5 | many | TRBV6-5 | CASSYSAGGSNQPQHF | TGTGCCAGCAGTTACTCGGCGGGGGGCAGCAATCAGCCCCAGCATTTT
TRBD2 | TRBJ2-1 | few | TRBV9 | CASSVEGTTSGNNEQFF | TGTGCCAGCAGCGTAGAAGGTACGACTAGCGGAAACAATGAGCAGTTCTTC
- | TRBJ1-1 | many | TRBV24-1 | CATSPGEKNTEAFF | TGTGCCACCAGTCCGGGAGAAAAGAACACTGAAGCTTTCTTT
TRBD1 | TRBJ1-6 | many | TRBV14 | CASSQGDSMDSPLHF | TGTGCCAGCAGCCAAGGGGACAGCATGGATTCACCCCTCCACTTT
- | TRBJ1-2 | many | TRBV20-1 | CSARDYAGYTF | TGCAGTGCTAGAGACTATGCTGGCTACACCTTC
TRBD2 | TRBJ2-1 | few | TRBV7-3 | CASSPEAGGLTQFF | TGTGCCAGCAGCCCCGAAGCGGGAGGGCTTACACAGTTCTTC
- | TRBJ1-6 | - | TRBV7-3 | CASSPSRDSPLHF | TGTGCCAGCAGCCCATCCAGGGATTCACCCCTCCACTTT
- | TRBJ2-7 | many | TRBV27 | CASRESTVSYEQYF | TGTGCCAGCAGAGAATCGACAGTCTCCTACGAGCAGTACTTC
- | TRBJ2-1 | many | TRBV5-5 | CASSYLTGRYNEQFF | TGTGCCAGCAGCTACCTGACGGGGAGATACAATGAGCAGTTCTTC
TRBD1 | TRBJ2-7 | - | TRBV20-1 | CSALRDRDMYEQYF | TGCAGTGCTCTCCGGGACAGGGACATGTACGAGCAGTACTTC
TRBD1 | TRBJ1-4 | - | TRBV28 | CASSSGGALKDEKLFF | TGTGCCAGCAGTTCAGGGGGCGCTTTAAAGGATGAAAAACTGTTTTTT
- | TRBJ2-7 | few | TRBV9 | CASSQYDNPYEQYF | TGTGCCAGCAGCCAATATGATAACCCCTACGAGCAGTACTTC
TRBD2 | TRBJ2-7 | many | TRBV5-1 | CASSFRARTGGDYEQYF | TGCGCCAGCAGCTTTCGGGCGAGGACGGGAGGGGATTACGAGCAGTACTTC
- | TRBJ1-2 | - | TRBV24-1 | CATSWRGPGSGYTF | TGTGCCACCAGTTGGCGGGGGCCGGGCAGTGGCTACACCTTC
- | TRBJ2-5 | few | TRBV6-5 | CASSYSSTVGQETQYF | TGTGCCAGCAGTTACTCGAGTACAGTTGGCCAAGAGACCCAGTACTTC
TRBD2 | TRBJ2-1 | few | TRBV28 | CASSLPTSGRVSNSYNEQFF | TGTGCCAGCAGTTTACCGACTAGCGGGAGGGTTTCAAACTCCTACAATGAGCAGTTCTTC